These 28 T cell receptor beta chains originate from one sample sequenced in a study of T-cell memory formation after mild COVID-19. In TCRdb, the 5' RACE reads were re-called with MiXCR into one record per CDR3 protein. The sample has around 310,000 distinct CDR3 sequences, 20% to 25% seen once. The sequencing input was PBMCs or a T cell subset sorted from them (not recorded which). These receptors all stem from a man in his late teens or twenties who had mild COVID-19 (a few samples of this study predate the infection). Cell type and time point are not known.

This clonotype showed up just a few times. The rearrangement uses TRBV18 and TRBJ2-2; D unresolved. The CDR3 has 13 residues. Trimming shortened V by 2 bases and J by 9 bases, and 10 bases separated the two germline ends. Germline V gene sequence: CDR1 KGHSH, CDR2 LQKENI. The CDR3 region has the DNA TGTGCCAGCTCACCATCCGCCGAGCGGGAGCTGTTTTTT. Amino acids: CASSPSAERELFF.

This clonotype was detected many times. The rearrangement links TRBV5-1 to TRBJ2-7; D might be TRBD1 (6 bases). V lost 1 base to trimming and J lost 0 bases, with 20 bases between them. The germline V gene has CDR1 SGHRS and CDR2 YFSETQ. This CDR3 has 18 residues. The CDR3 DNA reads TGCGCCAGCAGCTTGTGGGGGACACAGGGCCGATTCTCCTACGAGCAGTACTTC. Translation gives CASSLWGTQGRFSYEQYF.

This clonotype was observed once. The V gene is TRBV2, the J gene TRBJ2-3, with 7 bases fitting TRBD2. The CDR3 covers 13 residues. Germline V CDR1 and CDR2: SNHLY, FYNNEI. V shed 8 bases, J shed 5 bases, and the junction held 7 bases outside the gene matches. Written as DNA, the CDR3 is TGTGCCAGCGGGGGGGAGTCGTTAGATACGCAGTATTTT. This translates into CASGGESLDTQYF.

This chain joins TRBV14 and TRBJ2-3; 7 positions match TRBD2. Trimming cost V 1 base and J 0 bases; bases outside gene matches: 4. Germline loops: CDR1 SGHDN, CDR2 FVKESK. The CDR3 totals 16 residues. CDR3 nucleotides: TGTGCCAGCAGCCAAGGTAGCGGGCTTAGCACAGATACGCAGTATTTT. Translated: CASSQGSGLSTDTQYF.

The chain recombines TRBV6-2 or TRBV6-3 with TRBJ1-1; D is ambiguous. Germline CDR1 and CDR2: MNHEY and SVGEGT. This CDR3 is 13 amino acids long. V lost 8 bases to trimming and J lost 2 bases, with 12 bases between them. The CDR3 DNA reads as TGTGCCAGCGTAGGTTTTCCAAACACTGAAGCTTTCTTT. Amino acid sequence: CASVGFPNTEAFF.

This clonotype has only a few counts. The chain joins TRBV4-1 to TRBJ1-1; 7 bases align to TRBD1. Germline V gives CDR1 MGHRA, CDR2 YSYEKL. V was clipped by 0 bases and J by 3 bases; unmatched bases: 7. CDR3 size: 16 residues. The CDR3 coding sequence is TGCGCCAGCAGCCAAGATCAGGACAGGCGCTACACTGAAGCTTTCTTT. The encoded protein is CASSQDQDRRYTEAFF.

The chain uses TRBV4-3 and TRBJ2-3, with D possibly TRBD1 on 5 matching bases. CDR1 and CDR2 (germline): LGHNA, YSLEER. V dropped 3 bases and J dropped 0 bases, with 16 bases sitting between them. The CDR3 spans 17 residues. Written as DNA, the CDR3 is TGCGCCAGCAGCCAGGTTTCGCTAGGGGCTAGCACAGATACGCAGTATTTT. Its protein is CASSQVSLGASTDTQYF.

The CDR3 DNA sequence: TGCGCCAGCAGCTTGGACCCGACCTCTGGGGCCAACGTCCTGACTTTC. Protein sequence: CASSLDPTSGANVLTF. This sequence joins TRBV5-1 and TRBJ2-6; D is undetermined. Per germline, CDR1 SGHRS and CDR2 YFSETQ. The CDR3 loop spans 16 amino acids. V lost 0 bases, J lost 0 bases, and 7 bases lay in between.

The chain carries TRBV6-5 and TRBJ2-1; the match to TRBD2 covers 9 bases. Per the germline V gene, CDR1 is MNHEY and CDR2 is SVGAGI. With V trimmed by 1 base and J by 8 bases, 3 bases remained unmatched. The CDR3 covers 14 residues. The CDR3 sequence: CASSYYSGGDEQFF. In DNA, the CDR3 is TGTGCCAGCAGTTACTATAGCGGGGGAGATGAGCAGTTCTTC.

This clonotype was recorded a few times. The chain is built from TRBV28 and TRBJ1-1; D is perhaps TRBD1 (6 bases). Germline V lookup: CDR1 MDHEN, CDR2 SYDVKM. The CDR3 loop spans 13 amino acids. The V gene lost 6 bases and the J gene lost 8 bases, with 16 bases spanning the gap. The CDR3 DNA is TGTGCCAGCAGCCTGGGACACCTTCCCGAAGCTTTCTTT. Translated, it gives CASSLGHLPEAFF.

V usage is TRBV6-5 and J usage is TRBJ2-7; D might be TRBD2 (5 bases). Germline CDR1 reads MNHEY; CDR2 reads SVGAGI. The V and J ends lost 5 bases and 2 bases respectively, with 10 bases between them. The CDR3 is made up of 13 amino acids. The CDR3: CASSPGFPYEQYF. The CDR3 DNA is TGTGCCAGCAGTCCGGGATTCCCCTACGAGCAGTACTTC.

The CDR3 region has the DNA TGTGCCAGCAGTTTGAACGTAGAAGAGACCCAGTACTTC. This codes for CASSLNVEETQYF. The rearrangement uses TRBV27 and TRBJ2-5; no clear D gene. CDR3 length: 13 amino acids. The V and J ends lost 3 bases and 3 bases respectively, with 8 bases between them. Germline CDR1 and CDR2: MNHEY and SMNVEV (reference sequence).

This clonotype was counted between two and nine times. The CDR3 region has the DNA TGCAGTGCTAGAGTTCCCGAGTCAAACTATGGCTACACCTTC. Translated: CSARVPESNYGYTF. J is TRBJ1-2 and V is TRBV20-1, with D hard to call. The CDR3 contains 14 residues. In germline, CDR1 is DFQATT, CDR2 SNEGSKA (reference sequence). Trimming took 1 base from V and 2 from J, leaving 11 bases between them.

This rearrangement joins TRBV7-9 to TRBJ2-2; 7 bases line up with TRBD1. CDR3 length equals 15 residues. J gave up 2 bases and V 5 bases, and 5 bases lay outside the gene matches. Germline V gene sequence: CDR1 SEHNR, CDR2 FQNEAQ (reference sequence). CDR3 sequence (DNA): TGTGCCAGCAGCGACGGGACAGAAAACACCGGGGAGCTGTTTTTT. Its protein is CASSDGTENTGELFF. Looking up the rest from reference TRBV7-9 and TRBJ2-2 gives the full variable domain: DTGVSQNPRHKITKRGQNVTFRCDPISEHNRLYWYRQTLGQGPEFLTYFQNEAQLEKSRLLSDRFSAERPKGSFSTLEIQRTEQGDSAMYLCASSDGTENTGELFFGEGSRLTVL.

The chain combines TRBV7-9 with TRBJ1-4; perhaps TRBD1 as D (5 bases). Germline V gene lookup returns CDR1 SEHNR and CDR2 FQNEAQ (reference sequence). V gave up 7 bases and J gave up 5 bases, with 20 bases separating them. CDR3 length: 16 amino acids. The CDR3 DNA sequence: TGTGCCAGCACCCCCAGGGACGGCTCATTAAATGAAAAACTGTTTTTT. Amino acid sequence: CASTPRDGSLNEKLFF.

This sequence joins TRBV25-1 and TRBJ1-3; TRBD1 is a possible D gene (5 bases). CDR1 and CDR2 (germline): MGHDK, SYGVNS. This CDR3 is 14 amino acids long. Trimming shortened V by 1 base and J by 4 bases, and 8 bases separated the two germline ends. The CDR3 sequence: CASSEFGAGNTIYF. The CDR3 region has the DNA TGTGCCAGCAGTGAATTTGGGGCCGGAAACACCATATATTTT.

This chain joins TRBV6-2 or TRBV6-3 and TRBJ1-6; a weak D match, TRBD1 (5 bases). Germline V CDR1 and CDR2: MNHEY, SVGEGT. V lost 6 bases and J lost 9, with 21 bases in between. This CDR3 comprises 16 residues. The CDR3 reads CASSKPLGAYFSPLHF. The CDR3 bases are TGTGCCAGCAGCAAGCCCCTAGGGGCTTACTTTTCACCCCTCCACTTT.

On this clonotype: Sequence at one end of the junction differs from germline and may be a read error. The chain carries TRBV20-1 and TRBJ2-5; D could derive from TRBD1 or TRBD2 (5 bases each). The germline CDR1 and CDR2 sequences are DFQATT and SNEGSKA (reference sequence). The CDR3 spans 14 residues. CDR3 region: CSARDRREQETKYF. DNA for the CDR3: TGCAGTGCTAGAGATCGCAGGGAGCAAGAGACCAAGTACTTC.

This clonotype was observed a few times. One end of the junction varies from germline; a read error may be responsible. The V gene is TRBV7-9, the J gene TRBJ1-2; 8 nucleotides match TRBD1. Germline V gene data show CDR1 as SEHNR and CDR2 as FQNEAQ (reference sequence). CDR3 length: 11 amino acids. The CDR3 is CASSTGTGLSF. For the CDR3, the DNA is TGTGCCAGCAGCACCGGGACAGGTTTAAGCTTC.

This rearrangement joins TRBV7-2 to TRBJ1-1; TRBD1 might be the D (5 bases). The CDR3 covers 14 residues. Germline V gene sequence: CDR1 SGHTA, CDR2 FQGNSA. V dropped 3 bases and J dropped 10 bases, with 18 bases sitting between them. CDR3 nucleotide sequence: TGTGCCAGCAGCTTCCGGTCGGGGCCGGAGGGAGCTTTCTTT. As protein: CASSFRSGPEGAFF.

This clonotype has ten or more counts. V and J are TRBV5-1 and TRBJ2-7; 10 nucleotides agree with TRBD1. CDR1 and CDR2 from the germline V gene are SGHRS and YFSETQ. The CDR3 contains 16 residues. V trimming: 4 bases; J trimming: 4 bases; junction bases outside the gene matches: 11. The CDR3 nucleotides are TGCGCCAGCAGCCGAGAGCCGGGACAGGGGCTGTACGAGCAGTACTTC. Translated, it gives CASSREPGQGLYEQYF. The entire variable domain, with the rest obtained from reference TRBV5-1 and TRBJ2-7, is as follows: KAGVTQTPRYLIKTRGQQVTLSCSPISGHRSVSWYQQTPGQGLQFLFEYFSETQRNKGNFPGRFSGRQFSNSRSEMNVSTLELGDSALYLCASSREPGQGLYEQYFGPGTRLTVT.

The chain employs TRBV6-1 and TRBJ1-5; weak D call: TRBD1 (5 bases). Germline V gives CDR1 MNHNS, CDR2 SASEGT. The V end was cut by 4 bases, the J end by 0 bases, with 10 bases between. The CDR3 contains 15 residues. The CDR3 reads CASSGQGYSNQPQHF. CDR3 bases: TGTGCCAGCAGTGGCCAGGGATATAGCAATCAGCCCCAGCATTTT.

This chain joins TRBV27 and TRBJ2-7; 8 nucleotides match TRBD2. This CDR3 is 13 amino acids long. J lost 11 bases, V lost 3 bases, and 9 bases had no gene match. CDR1 and CDR2 from the germline V gene are MNHEY and SMNVEV (reference sequence). In nucleotides, the CDR3 is TGTGCCAGCAGTTTCCGCGGGGGGTTGCGGAAGTACTTC. This codes for CASSFRGGLRKYF.

The chain links TRBV12-3 or TRBV12-4 to TRBJ2-1, with 9 bases that match TRBD1. This CDR3 has 12 amino acids. With 5 bases clipped from V and 15 bases from J, the junction kept 8 bases outside the gene matches. CDR3 nucleotide sequence: TGTGCCAGCAGTACAGGGGGCGCGAGTCGGTTCTTC. Residues: CASSTGGASRFF.

The chain couples TRBV11-2 to TRBJ2-1; the D gene is possibly TRBD1 (6 bases). Deletions cut 5 bases from V and 7 bases from J, with 15 bases between. The CDR3 has 14 amino acids. CDR1 and CDR2 (germline): SGHAT, FQNNGV. CDR3 region: CASSSIRGQNEQFF. CDR3 nucleotides: TGTGCCAGCAGCAGTATCAGGGGTCAGAATGAGCAGTTCTTC.

This clonotype has a handful of counts. The chain uses TRBV20-1 and TRBJ2-7; 11 positions match TRBD1. Germline V gene lookup returns CDR1 DFQATT and CDR2 SNEGSKA (reference sequence). CDR3 length: 13 amino acids. Trimming at V came to 6 bases and at J to 2 bases, leaving 3 bases not matched to a gene. The CDR3 loop reads CSAAGQGAYEQYV. CDR3 DNA sequence: TGCAGTGCAGCGGGACAGGGGGCCTACGAGCAGTACGTC.

This clonotype was counted at least ten times. The chain employs TRBV19 and TRBJ2-2; D call uncertain. Trimming stripped 10 bases from V and 6 bases from J, with 6 bases between. The germline gives CDR1 LNHDA, CDR2 SQIVND (reference sequence). This CDR3 is built from 10 residues. CDR3: CATRAGELFF. As DNA, the CDR3 is TGTGCCACCCGAGCCGGGGAGCTGTTTTTT.

In this sample, this clonotype turned up a few times. J is TRBJ2-1 and V is TRBV12-3 or TRBV12-4; 8 bases match TRBD2. With V trimmed by 5 bases and J by 3 bases, 9 bases remained unmatched. The CDR3 length is 16 residues. The CDR3 spells CASSPGISGVYNEQFF. CDR3 in DNA: TGTGCCAGCAGTCCCGGGATTAGCGGGGTCTACAATGAGCAGTTCTTC.